This entry features one T cell receptor beta chain sequence. Antigen unknown. It was by quantitative 5'-RACE with molecular barcodes that TCR beta libraries were made. TCRdb called the 5' RACE reads again in MiXCR, with one record for every CDR3 protein. The table lists around 770,000 distinct CDR3 sequences, approximately 12% of them singletons. This sample is part of a study of CD8 T cells in ankylosing spondylitis. Findings and caveats of the study: Disease-linked clones were CD8+ and relatively rare in peripheral blood. Ankylosing spondylitis blood appeared to be characterized by a TCR beta motif of under 10 highly homologous variants.

The sequenced sample was blood, either unsorted or a sorted T cell fraction (not recorded which). The sequence derives from a male donor with ankylosing spondylitis.

CDR3 nucleotide sequence: TGCAGTGCTAGACCCCTACATCCTGGGGAGCGGGAGGCGAGCACAGATACGCAGTATTTT. Residues: CSARPLHPGEREASTDTQYF. V and J are TRBV20-1 and TRBJ2-3, with 9 bases identical to TRBD2. Germline CDR1 is DFQATT and CDR2 is SNEGSKA (reference sequence). This CDR3 contains 20 residues. Trimming took 2 bases from V and 0 from J; bases not matched to a gene: 18.